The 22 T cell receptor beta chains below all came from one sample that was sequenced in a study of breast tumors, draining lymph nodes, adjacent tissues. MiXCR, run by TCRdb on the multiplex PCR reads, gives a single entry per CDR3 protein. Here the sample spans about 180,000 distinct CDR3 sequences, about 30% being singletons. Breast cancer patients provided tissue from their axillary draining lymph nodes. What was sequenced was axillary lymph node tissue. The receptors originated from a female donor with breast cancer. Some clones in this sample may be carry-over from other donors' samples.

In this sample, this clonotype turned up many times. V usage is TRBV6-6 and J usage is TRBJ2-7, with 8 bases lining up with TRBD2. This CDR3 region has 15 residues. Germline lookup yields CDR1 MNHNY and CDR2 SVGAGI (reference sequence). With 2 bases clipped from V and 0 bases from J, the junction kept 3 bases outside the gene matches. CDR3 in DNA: TGTGCCAGCAGTTACACTGGGACTAGCTCCTACGAGCAGTACTTC. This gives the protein CASSYTGTSSYEQYF.

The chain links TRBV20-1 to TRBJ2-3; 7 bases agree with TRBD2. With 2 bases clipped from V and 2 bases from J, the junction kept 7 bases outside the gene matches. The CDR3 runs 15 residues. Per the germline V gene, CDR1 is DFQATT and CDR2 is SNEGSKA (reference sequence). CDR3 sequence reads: CSARSGGTITDTQYF. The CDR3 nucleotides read TGCAGTGCTAGATCTGGCGGGACTATCACAGATACGCAGTATTTT.

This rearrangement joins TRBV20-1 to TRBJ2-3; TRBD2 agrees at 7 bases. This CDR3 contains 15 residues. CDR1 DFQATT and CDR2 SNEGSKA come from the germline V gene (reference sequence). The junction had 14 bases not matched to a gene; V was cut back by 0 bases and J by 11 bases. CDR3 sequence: CSARDPSAGDNEQYF. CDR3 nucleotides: TGCAGTGCTAGAGATCCCTCGGCGGGAGATAATGAGCAGTATTTT.

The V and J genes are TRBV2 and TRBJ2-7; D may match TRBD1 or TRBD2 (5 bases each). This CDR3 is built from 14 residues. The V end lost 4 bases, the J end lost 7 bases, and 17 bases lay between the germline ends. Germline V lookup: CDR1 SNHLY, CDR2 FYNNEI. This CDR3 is CASSVSGPREEQYF. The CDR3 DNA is TGTGCCAGCAGTGTCTCGGGACCTAGAGAAGAGCAGTACTTC.

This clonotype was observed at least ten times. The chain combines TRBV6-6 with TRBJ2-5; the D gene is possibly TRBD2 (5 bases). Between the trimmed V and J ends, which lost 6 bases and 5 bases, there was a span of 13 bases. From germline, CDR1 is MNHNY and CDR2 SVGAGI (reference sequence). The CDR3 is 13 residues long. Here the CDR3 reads CASSPPSGETQYF. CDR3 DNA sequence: TGTGCCAGCAGCCCCCCAAGCGGCGAGACCCAGTACTTC.

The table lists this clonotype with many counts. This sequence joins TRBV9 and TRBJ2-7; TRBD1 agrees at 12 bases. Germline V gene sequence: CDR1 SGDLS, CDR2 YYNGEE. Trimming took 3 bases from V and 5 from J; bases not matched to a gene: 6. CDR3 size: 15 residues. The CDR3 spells CASSGYGTGGDEQYF. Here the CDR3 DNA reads TGTGCCAGCAGCGGTTACGGGACAGGGGGCGACGAGCAGTACTTC.

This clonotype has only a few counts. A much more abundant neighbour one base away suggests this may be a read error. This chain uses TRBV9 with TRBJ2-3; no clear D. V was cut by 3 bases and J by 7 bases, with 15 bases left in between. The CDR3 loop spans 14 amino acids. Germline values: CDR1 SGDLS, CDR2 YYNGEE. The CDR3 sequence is CASSARLMAYTQYF. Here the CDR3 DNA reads TGTGCCAGCAGCGCCAGACTCATGGCCTATACGCAGTATTTT.

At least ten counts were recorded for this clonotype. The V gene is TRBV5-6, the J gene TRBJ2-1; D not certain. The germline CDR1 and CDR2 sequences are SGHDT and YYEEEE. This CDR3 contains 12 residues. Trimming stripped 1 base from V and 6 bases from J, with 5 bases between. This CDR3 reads CASSLLGNEQFF. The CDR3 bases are TGTGCCAGCAGCTTGTTGGGCAATGAGCAGTTCTTC.

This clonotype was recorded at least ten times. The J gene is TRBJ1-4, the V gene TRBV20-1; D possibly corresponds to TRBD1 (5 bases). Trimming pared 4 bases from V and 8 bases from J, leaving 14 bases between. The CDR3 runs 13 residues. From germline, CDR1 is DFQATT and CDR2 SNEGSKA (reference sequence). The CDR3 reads CSAILPGLEKLFF. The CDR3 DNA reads TGCAGTGCTATACTACCAGGGTTAGAAAAACTGTTTTTT.

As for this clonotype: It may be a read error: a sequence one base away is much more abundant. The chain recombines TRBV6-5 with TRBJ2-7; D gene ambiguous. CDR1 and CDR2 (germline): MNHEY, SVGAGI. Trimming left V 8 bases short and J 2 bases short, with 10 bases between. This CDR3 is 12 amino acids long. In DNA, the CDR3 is TGTGCCAGCGCCCAGAGCCCCTACGAGCAGTACTTC. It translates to CASAQSPYEQYF.

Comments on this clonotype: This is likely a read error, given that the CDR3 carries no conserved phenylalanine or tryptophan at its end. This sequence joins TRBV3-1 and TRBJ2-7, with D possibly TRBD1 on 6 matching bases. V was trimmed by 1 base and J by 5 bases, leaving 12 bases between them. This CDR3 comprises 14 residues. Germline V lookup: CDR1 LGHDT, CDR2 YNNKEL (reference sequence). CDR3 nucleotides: TGTGCCAGCAGCCAAGTAAACAGGGCGAACGAGCAGTACCTC. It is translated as CASSQVNRANEQYL.

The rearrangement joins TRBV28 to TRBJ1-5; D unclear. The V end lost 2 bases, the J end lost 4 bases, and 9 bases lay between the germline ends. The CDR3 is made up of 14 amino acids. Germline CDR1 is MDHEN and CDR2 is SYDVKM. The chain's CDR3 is CASSLEPRNQPQHF. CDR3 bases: TGTGCCAGCAGTTTAGAACCTAGGAATCAGCCCCAGCATTTT.

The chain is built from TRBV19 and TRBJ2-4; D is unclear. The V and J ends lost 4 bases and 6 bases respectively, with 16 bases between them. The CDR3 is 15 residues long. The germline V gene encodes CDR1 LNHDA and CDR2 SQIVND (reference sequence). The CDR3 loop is CASSTLDHTINIQYF. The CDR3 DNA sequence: TGTGCCAGTAGTACGTTGGATCATACCATAAACATTCAGTACTTC. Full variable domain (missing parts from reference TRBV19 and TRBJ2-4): DGGITQSPKYLFRKEGQNVTLSCEQNLNHDAMYWYRQDPGQGLRLIYYSQIVNDFQKGDIAEGYSVSREKKESFPLTVTSAQKNPTAFYLCASSTLDHTINIQYFGAGTRLSVL.

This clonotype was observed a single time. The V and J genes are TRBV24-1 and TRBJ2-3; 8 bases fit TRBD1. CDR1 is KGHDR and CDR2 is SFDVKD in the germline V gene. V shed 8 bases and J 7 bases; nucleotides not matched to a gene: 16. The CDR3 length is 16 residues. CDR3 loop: CATTYSRDRLNHTQYF. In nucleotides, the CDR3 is TGTGCCACCACTTATAGCCGGGACAGGCTGAATCATACGCAGTATTTT.

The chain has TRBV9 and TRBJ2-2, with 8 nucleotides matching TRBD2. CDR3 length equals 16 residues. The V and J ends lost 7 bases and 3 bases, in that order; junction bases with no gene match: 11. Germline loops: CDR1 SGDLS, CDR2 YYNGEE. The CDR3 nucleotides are TGTGCCAGCGACCGGGGGGGCAGATTGCACACCGGGGAGCTGTTTTTT. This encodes CASDRGGRLHTGELFF.

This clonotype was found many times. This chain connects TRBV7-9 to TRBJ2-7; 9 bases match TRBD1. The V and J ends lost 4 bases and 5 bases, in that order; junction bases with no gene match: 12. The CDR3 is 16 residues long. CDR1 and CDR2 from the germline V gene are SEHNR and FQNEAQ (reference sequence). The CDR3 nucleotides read TGTGCCAGCAGCTCCTTGCCGGGACAGGGCGTCGACGAGCAGTACTTC. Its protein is CASSSLPGQGVDEQYF.

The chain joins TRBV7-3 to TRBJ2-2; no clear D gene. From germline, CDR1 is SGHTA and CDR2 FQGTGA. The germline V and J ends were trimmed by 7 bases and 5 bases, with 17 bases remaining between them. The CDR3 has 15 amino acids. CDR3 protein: CASNSGLGNTGELFF. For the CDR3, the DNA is TGTGCCAGCAACTCCGGGCTAGGGAATACCGGGGAGCTGTTTTTT.

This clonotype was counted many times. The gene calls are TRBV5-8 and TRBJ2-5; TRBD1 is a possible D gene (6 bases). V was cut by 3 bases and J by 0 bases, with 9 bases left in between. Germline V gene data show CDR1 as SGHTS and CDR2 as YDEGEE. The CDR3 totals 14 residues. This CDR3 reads CASSSGTHQETQYF. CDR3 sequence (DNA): TGTGCCAGCAGCTCCGGGACACACCAAGAGACCCAGTACTTC.

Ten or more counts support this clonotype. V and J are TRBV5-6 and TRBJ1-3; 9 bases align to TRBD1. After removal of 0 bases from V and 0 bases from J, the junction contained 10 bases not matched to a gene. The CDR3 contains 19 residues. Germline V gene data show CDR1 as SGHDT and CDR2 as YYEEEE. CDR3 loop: CASSLGDRAPLLSGNTIYF. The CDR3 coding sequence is TGTGCCAGCAGCTTGGGGGACAGGGCACCTCTACTCTCTGGAAACACCATATATTTT.

The DNA for the CDR3 is TGTGCCAGCAGTCCACAGGGATCGCAGTATTTT. Its protein is CASSPQGSQYF. This chain links TRBV12-3 or TRBV12-4 with TRBJ2-3, with a possible D match to TRBD1 (6 bases). Trimming took off 5 bases at V and 10 bases at J, with 10 bases between the two ends. CDR3 length: 11 residues.

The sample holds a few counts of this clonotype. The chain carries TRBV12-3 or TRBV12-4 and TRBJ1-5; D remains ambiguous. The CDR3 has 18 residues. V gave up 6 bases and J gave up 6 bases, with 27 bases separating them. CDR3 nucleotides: TGTGCCAGCAGCTCCGTTGACCCCGAGAGGGTTATCACTCAGCCCCAGCATTTT. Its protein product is CASSSVDPERVITQPQHF.

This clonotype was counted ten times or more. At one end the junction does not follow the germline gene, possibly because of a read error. CDR3 sequence (DNA): TGTGCCAGCAGTCACTCGCCGGGTGGAGAGACCCAGTACTTC. Protein product: CASSHSPGGETQYF. This chain links TRBV6-6 with TRBJ2-5; unclear D gene. The CDR3 spans 14 residues. Germline CDR1 and CDR2: MNHNY and SVGAGI (reference sequence).